Presented here are 14 T cell receptor beta chains from one specimen sequenced in a study of control samples from healthy donors and cancer patients. The table came from immunoSEQ multiplex PCR; TCRdb's copy has only in-frame clones and leaves some out. Found here are over 150,000 clones, 94% of them singletons; the top ten hold about 14%. The specimen was PBMCs. All receptors derive from a man in his sixties with colorectal cancer.

The chain has TRBV5-1 and TRBJ1-1, with unresolved D. This CDR3 has 13 amino acids. V was trimmed by 2 bases and J by 10 bases, leaving 15 bases between them. Looked up from germline, CDR1 is SGHRS and CDR2 is YFSETQ. CDR3 loop: CASSLGGMALAFF. CDR3 coding DNA: TGCGCCAGCAGCTTAGGAGGCATGGCTCTAGCTTTCTTT.

CDR3 sequence reads: CASSHPGEPYEQYF. In DNA, the CDR3 is TGCGCCAGCAGCCATCCGGGGGAGCCCTACGAGCAGTACTTC. The chain carries TRBV5-1 and TRBJ2-7, with D perhaps TRBD2 (6 bases). This CDR3 has 14 residues. The germline V gene has CDR1 SGHRS and CDR2 YFSETQ. Trimming removed 4 bases from V and 2 bases from J, with 13 bases in between.

This clone appeared a single time. The rearrangement joins TRBV10-2 to TRBJ2-7, with 9 bases identical to TRBD1. Germline CDR1 is WSHSY and CDR2 is SAAADI. Trimming at V came to 7 bases and at J to 1 base, leaving 8 bases not matched to a gene. The CDR3 consists of 15 residues. CDR3 loop: CASTRTGDYSYEQYF. DNA for the CDR3: TGCGCCAGCACCCGGACAGGGGACTATTCCTACGAGCAGTACTTC.

The J gene is TRBJ1-1, the V gene TRBV2, with D maybe TRBD1 (5 bases). V gave up 3 bases and J gave up 1 base, with 9 bases separating them. This CDR3 comprises 14 residues. Germline loops: CDR1 SNHLY, CDR2 FYNNEI. CDR3: CASSDRTGNTEAFF. The CDR3 DNA reads TGTGCCAGCAGTGACCGAACAGGGAACACTGAAGCTTTCTTT.

The chain couples TRBV3-1 (or the pseudogene TRBV3-2) to TRBJ1-3, with TRBD1 matching 10 bases. After removal of 3 bases from V and 5 bases from J, the junction contained 4 bases not matched to a gene. This CDR3 has 15 amino acids. The germline V gene encodes CDR1 LGHDT and CDR2 YNNKEL (reference sequence). CDR3 nucleotides: TGTGCCAGCAGCCACTCGGACAGGGGGAGAAACACCATATATTTT. It specifies CASSHSDRGRNTIYF.

This chain uses TRBV7-2 with TRBJ2-7; TRBD2 is a possible D gene (5 bases). The CDR3 has 14 amino acids. Germline CDR1 is SGHTA and CDR2 is FQGNSA. V lost 3 bases and J 0 bases, leaving 9 bases between the germline ends. CDR3 residues: CASSFGDLSYEQYF. CDR3 in DNA: TGTGCCAGCAGCTTCGGGGATCTCTCCTACGAGCAGTACTTC.

In DNA form, the CDR3 reads TGTGCCAGCTCACCACCCGGGGGTAGCGGGGTCACAGATACGCAGTATTTT. It specifies CASSPPGGSGVTDTQYF. The chain carries TRBV18 and TRBJ2-3; 8 bases map to TRBD2. The length of the CDR3 is 17 residues. Germline V gene lookup returns CDR1 KGHSH and CDR2 LQKENI. The junction had 7 bases not matched to a gene; V was cut back by 0 bases and J by 2 bases.

This chain uses TRBV12-3 or TRBV12-4 with TRBJ1-6; 7 bases map to TRBD1. With 4 bases clipped from V and 13 bases from J, the junction kept 4 bases outside the gene matches. This CDR3 has 12 residues. The CDR3 DNA follows: TGTGCCAGCAGTTCCAAAGGGGGCCCCCTCCACTTT. Its translation is CASSSKGGPLHF.

The gene calls are TRBV19 and TRBJ2-2; D gene uncertain. With 0 bases removed from V and 1 base from J, the gap between germline ends came to 3 bases. The CDR3 runs 14 residues. CDR1 and CDR2 from the germline V gene are LNHDA and SQIVND (reference sequence). CDR3 bases: TGTGCCAGTAGTATAGAGCAGAACACCGGGGAGCTGTTTTTT. Protein product: CASSIEQNTGELFF.

The chain recombines TRBV5-6 with TRBJ1-6; TRBD1 matches 7 bases. The germline gives CDR1 SGHDT, CDR2 YYEEEE. The J segment lost 11 bases and the V segment lost 4 bases, leaving 6 bases of the junction unmatched. The length of the CDR3 is 13 residues. As DNA, the CDR3 is TGTGCCAGCAGCGCGGGACAGACGACACCCCTCCACTTT. Translated: CASSAGQTTPLHF.

This clone occurred a few times. The chain employs TRBV30 and TRBJ1-5, with TRBD1 as a possible D gene (5 bases). Germline V CDR1 and CDR2: GTSNPN, SVGIG (reference sequence). Trimming removed 0 bases at V and 5 bases at J, with 8 bases between. This CDR3 region has 13 residues. This chain's CDR3 is CAWSVLGDQPQHF. The DNA for the CDR3 is TGTGCCTGGAGTGTACTGGGGGATCAGCCCCAGCATTTT.

The gene calls are TRBV5-6 and TRBJ2-3; 9 nucleotides match TRBD2. The germline V gene has CDR1 SGHDT and CDR2 YYEEEE. The CDR3 spans 15 residues. V gave up 4 bases and J gave up 0 bases; unmatched junction bases: 3. CDR3 sequence reads: CASSGGGGSTDTQYF. CDR3 DNA: TGTGCCAGCAGCGGCGGGGGGGGCAGCACAGATACGCAGTATTTT.

The V gene is TRBV4-1, the J gene TRBJ1-4; 7 bases align to TRBD1. Germline-derived CDR1 and CDR2 are MGHRA and YSYEKL. The V gene end was trimmed by 1 base and the J gene end by 8 bases; junction bases not matched to a gene: 7. This CDR3 is 15 amino acids long. CDR3 nucleotide sequence: TGCGCCAGCAGCCAAGTCAGGGGGATAGCGGAAAAACTGTTTTTT. Its protein product is CASSQVRGIAEKLFF.

CDR3 bases: TGTGCCTGGAGTGTTTTGCACGGCCGAAGCGAAAAACTGTTTTTT. It yields the protein CAWSVLHGRSEKLFF. V gene TRBV30 combines with J gene TRBJ1-4, with D unresolved. Germline-derived CDR1 and CDR2 are GTSNPN and SVGIG (reference sequence). V lost 0 bases and J 8 bases, leaving 16 bases between the germline ends. This CDR3 has 15 amino acids.